This TCR beta chain was sequenced for a study of PD-L1 blockade in urothelial cancer. Assay: immunoSEQ multiplex PCR; the TCRdb copy retains only in-frame clones and omits some. This table holds under 20,000 clones, approximately 86% found once. The ends were cut back, 4 bases at V and 3 bases at J, with 13 bases in the middle. The CDR3 contains 14 residues. Germline CDR1 reads SEHNR; CDR2 reads FQNEAQ (reference sequence). The chain combines TRBV7-9 with TRBJ2-7, with D tentatively TRBD2 (6 bases). Source: PBMCs, taken around atezolizumab (anti-PD-L1) treatment. The source of this sequence is a man in his forties or fifties with urothelial cancer. The CDR3 DNA is TGTGCCAGCAGCTGGGGGGAAGGGATCTACGAGCAGTACTTC. It yields the protein CASSWGEGIYEQYF.